This is a list of T cell receptor beta chains from one sample in a study of blood T cell repertoires in COVID-19. Clones were read by immunoSEQ multiplex PCR, and TCRdb kept only the in-frame ones, dropping some. This table holds roughly 350,000 clones, around nine tenths found once. Material: peripheral blood. The source is a woman younger than 35 who had recovered from COVID-19. The CDR3 runs from the conserved cysteine through the conserved F or W. Each record gives: D gene, clone size, V gene, J gene, CDR3 protein, CDR3 DNA. A D gene is named only where the DNA matches it firmly. Only some rows state a clone size, as once, few, many or a class for expanded clones.

D: TRBD1; size: -; V: TRBV3-1/TRBV3-2; J: TRBJ1-1; CDR3: CASSPRDRGPTEAFF; DNA: TGTGCCAGCAGCCCCCGGGACAGGGGACCCACTGAAGCTTTCTTT
D: -; size: -; V: TRBV6-2/TRBV6-3; J: TRBJ2-5; CDR3: CASSYDRRETQYF; DNA: TGTGCCAGCAGTTACGACAGGCGAGAGACCCAGTACTTC
D: TRBD2; size: -; V: TRBV5-1; J: TRBJ2-3; CDR3: CASSWGLAGTDTQYF; DNA: TGCGCCAGCAGCTGGGGACTAGCGGGCACAGATACGCAGTATTTT
D: TRBD2; size: -; V: TRBV6-4; J: TRBJ2-1; CDR3: CASPHHPGLAGGTYNEQFF; DNA: TGTGCCAGCCCGCATCACCCGGGACTAGCGGGAGGGACCTACAATGAGCAGTTCTTC
D: -; size: -; V: TRBV7-9; J: TRBJ1-3; CDR3: CASSLGRSFGNTIYF; DNA: TGTGCCAGCAGCTTAGGGCGGTCCTTTGGAAACACCATATATTTT
D: -; size: -; V: TRBV29-1; J: TRBJ1-1; CDR3: CSAGIPQVSTEAFF; DNA: TGCAGCGCAGGAATTCCCCAGGTTAGCACTGAAGCTTTCTTT
D: TRBD1; size: -; V: TRBV27; J: TRBJ1-3; CDR3: CASRLTGGASGNTIYF; DNA: TGTGCCAGCAGACTAACAGGGGGCGCCTCTGGAAACACCATATATTTT
D: TRBD2; size: once; V: TRBV27; J: TRBJ2-1; CDR3: CASSLLSGRYNEQFF; DNA: TGTGCCAGCAGTTTACTTAGCGGGAGATACAATGAGCAGTTCTTC
D: -; size: -; V: TRBV5-4; J: TRBJ1-1; CDR3: CASSLMDRNTEAFF; DNA: TGTGCCAGCAGCTTGATGGACAGGAACACTGAAGCTTTCTTT
D: -; size: -; V: TRBV30; J: TRBJ2-6; CDR3: CAWSATWPGSGANVLTF; DNA: TGTGCCTGGAGTGCAACTTGGCCAGGGTCTGGGGCCAACGTCCTGACTTTC
D: -; size: -; V: TRBV6-5; J: TRBJ1-1; CDR3: CASRSTENTEAFF; DNA: TGTGCCAGCAGGAGTACAGAGAACACTGAAGCTTTCTTT
D: -; size: -; V: TRBV7-9; J: TRBJ2-2; CDR3: CASSLRTGGELFF; DNA: TGTGCCAGCAGCTTAAGAACGGGCGGGGAGCTGTTTTTT
D: -; size: -; V: TRBV6-2/TRBV6-3; J: TRBJ1-1; CDR3: CAGSYFDSLNTEAFF; DNA: TGTGCCGGCAGTTACTTCGACAGTTTGAACACTGAAGCTTTCTTT
D: TRBD1; size: once; V: TRBV11-2; J: TRBJ2-2; CDR3: CASSSPLGQGDTGELFF; DNA: TGTGCCAGCAGCTCCCCATTGGGACAGGGCGACACCGGGGAGCTGTTTTTT
D: -; size: once; V: TRBV24-1; J: TRBJ1-1; CDR3: CATSDHREAFF; DNA: TGTGCCACCAGTGATCACAGGGAAGCTTTCTTT
D: -; size: once; V: TRBV11-2; J: TRBJ2-1; CDR3: CASSLTGTGQFF; DNA: TGTGCCAGCAGCTTAACCGGGACTGGTCAGTTCTTC
D: TRBD2; size: -; V: TRBV11-3; J: TRBJ2-1; CDR3: CASSSTAAGVEVEQFF; DNA: TGTGCCAGCAGCTCCACCGCAGCGGGAGTTGAAGTTGAGCAGTTCTTC
D: -; size: -; V: TRBV27; J: TRBJ1-6; CDR3: CASSFQNNSPLHF; DNA: TGTGCCAGCAGTTTCCAGAATAATTCACCCCTCCACTTT
D: -; size: once; V: TRBV15; J: TRBJ1-5; CDR3: CATSRTQGIGNQPQHF; DNA: TGTGCCACCAGCAGAACACAGGGTATCGGCAATCAGCCCCAGCATTTT
D: TRBD2; size: once; V: TRBV7-9; J: TRBJ2-3; CDR3: CASTLAGTDTQYF; DNA: TGTGCCAGCACTCTAGCGGGGACAGATACGCAGTATTTT
D: TRBD1; size: -; V: TRBV9; J: TRBJ1-4; CDR3: CASSGRNRGSVTNEKLFF; DNA: TGTGCCAGCAGCGGACGAAACAGGGGTTCAGTAACTAATGAAAAACTGTTTTTT
D: TRBD2; size: -; V: TRBV5-1; J: TRBJ2-1; CDR3: CASSFAGVAGYFSYNEQFF; DNA: TGCGCCAGCAGCTTCGCCGGGGTAGCGGGCTATTTCTCCTACAATGAGCAGTTCTTC
D: TRBD1; size: -; V: TRBV7-9; J: TRBJ2-1; CDR3: CASSTWTGAAYNEQFF; DNA: TGTGCCAGCAGCACCTGGACAGGAGCGGCCTACAATGAGCAGTTCTTC
D: -; size: -; V: TRBV24-1; J: TRBJ1-1; CDR3: CATSGPDSGSEAFF; DNA: TGTGCCACCAGTGGGCCGGACTCCGGGTCTGAAGCTTTCTTT
D: -; size: -; V: TRBV14; J: TRBJ2-1; CDR3: CASSPRHRPNSYNEQFF; DNA: TGTGCCAGCAGCCCCAGGCACAGGCCTAACTCCTACAATGAGCAGTTCTTC
D: -; size: -; V: TRBV5-6; J: TRBJ2-5; CDR3: CASSLPRQETQYF; DNA: TGTGCCAGCAGCTTGCCACGGCAAGAGACCCAGTACTTC
D: TRBD1; size: -; V: TRBV5-6; J: TRBJ1-1; CDR3: CASSWDRGRDWAEAFF; DNA: TGTGCCAGCAGCTGGGACAGGGGGCGGGACTGGGCTGAAGCTTTCTTT
D: TRBD2; size: -; V: TRBV24-1; J: TRBJ2-1; CDR3: CATSDYGTSEYNEQFF; DNA: TGTGCCACCAGTGATTACGGGACTAGCGAGTACAATGAGCAGTTCTTC
D: -; size: -; V: TRBV6-2/TRBV6-3; J: TRBJ1-1; CDR3: CASSERGSEAFF; DNA: TGTGCCAGCAGCGAACGAGGGTCTGAAGCTTTCTTT
D: TRBD2; size: once; V: TRBV6-2/TRBV6-3; J: TRBJ2-3; CDR3: CASSYTSGASTDTQYF; DNA: TGTGCCAGCAGTTATACTAGCGGGGCTAGCACAGATACGCAGTATTTT
D: -; size: -; V: TRBV9; J: TRBJ1-6; CDR3: CASSVAGEGNSPLHF; DNA: TGTGCCAGCAGCGTAGCCGGGGAGGGTAATTCACCCCTCCACTTT
D: TRBD2; size: -; V: TRBV7-2; J: TRBJ2-3; CDR3: CASSHGLAGSTDTQYF; DNA: TGTGCCAGCAGCCACGGACTAGCGGGAAGCACAGATACGCAGTATTTT
D: TRBD1; size: -; V: TRBV6-5; J: TRBJ2-2; CDR3: CASRDRTNTGELFF; DNA: TGTGCCAGCCGGGACAGAACAAACACCGGGGAGCTGTTTTTT
D: TRBD1; size: -; V: TRBV2; J: TRBJ1-2; CDR3: CASSEQGMDGYTF; DNA: TGTGCCAGCAGCGAACAGGGGATGGATGGCTACACCTTC
D: TRBD1; size: -; V: TRBV4-3; J: TRBJ1-4; CDR3: CASSLWTGVNEKLFF; DNA: TGCGCCAGCAGCTTGTGGACAGGGGTGAATGAAAAACTGTTTTTT
D: -; size: -; V: TRBV7-8; J: TRBJ2-5; CDR3: CASSLKRGRGETQYF; DNA: TGTGCCAGCAGCTTAAAGCGAGGGAGAGGAGAGACCCAGTACTTC
D: -; size: -; V: TRBV3-1/TRBV3-2; J: TRBJ1-2; CDR3: CASSPLWGDNYGYTF; DNA: TGTGCCAGCAGCCCTTTATGGGGGGATAACTATGGCTACACCTTC
D: -; size: -; V: TRBV7-9; J: TRBJ1-2; CDR3: CASSFGENYGYTF; DNA: TGTGCCAGCAGCTTCGGGGAGAACTATGGCTACACCTTC
D: TRBD2; size: -; V: TRBV12-5; J: TRBJ2-3; CDR3: CASGGLGGTDTQYF; DNA: TGTGCTAGTGGGGGACTAGGTGGCACAGATACGCAGTATTTT
D: TRBD1; size: once; V: TRBV4-3; J: TRBJ2-3; CDR3: CASSQELGGQGTDTQYF; DNA: TGCGCCAGCAGCCAAGAACTTGGCGGACAGGGTACAGATACGCAGTATTTT
D: -; size: -; V: TRBV12-5; J: TRBJ1-5; CDR3: CASGFGQPQHF; DNA: TGTGCTAGTGGTTTCGGTCAGCCCCAGCATTTT
D: -; size: -; V: TRBV6-5; J: TRBJ2-5; CDR3: CASSWDIQETQYF; DNA: TGTGCCAGCAGTTGGGACATCCAAGAGACCCAGTACTTC
D: -; size: once; V: TRBV6-5; J: TRBJ1-1; CDR3: CASSRLRDNTEAFF; DNA: TGTGCCAGCAGTCGTCTCAGGGATAACACTGAAGCTTTCTTT
D: -; size: -; V: TRBV19; J: TRBJ2-1; CDR3: CASSLAPVGEQFF; DNA: TGTGCCAGTAGTCTCGCCCCAGTTGGTGAGCAGTTCTTC
D: -; size: -; V: TRBV5-4; J: TRBJ2-1; CDR3: CASSKPREDNEQFF; DNA: TGTGCCAGCAGCAAACCCAGGGAAGACAATGAGCAGTTCTTC
D: -; size: few; V: TRBV7-2; J: TRBJ1-2; CDR3: CASSLAAGKSYGYTF; DNA: TGTGCCAGCAGCTTAGCCGCAGGGAAGAGCTATGGCTACACCTTC